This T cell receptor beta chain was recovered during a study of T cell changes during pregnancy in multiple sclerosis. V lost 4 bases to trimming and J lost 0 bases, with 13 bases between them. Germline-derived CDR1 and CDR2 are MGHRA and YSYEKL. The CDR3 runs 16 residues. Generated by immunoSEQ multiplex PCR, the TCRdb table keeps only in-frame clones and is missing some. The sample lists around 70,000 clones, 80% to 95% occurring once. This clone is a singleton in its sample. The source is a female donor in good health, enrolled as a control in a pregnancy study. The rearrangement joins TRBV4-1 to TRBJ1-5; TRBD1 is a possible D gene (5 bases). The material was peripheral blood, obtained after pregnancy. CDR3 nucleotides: TGCGCCAGCAGCCTCGTTGGGGGGAATAGCAATCAGCCCCAGCATTTT. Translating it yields CASSLVGGNSNQPQHF.